The 12 T cell receptor beta chains below were found in one sample sequenced in a study of blood T cell repertoires in COVID-19. TCRdb's copy holds only in-frame clones and misses some; the assay was immunoSEQ multiplex PCR. Of tens of thousands of clones listed, more than 75% are singletons. Sequenced sample: peripheral blood. The receptors stem from a human donor in a cohort sampled during active COVID-19.

The V gene is TRBV19, the J gene TRBJ2-7, with D unclear. Germline values: CDR1 LNHDA, CDR2 SQIVND (reference sequence). V was pared by 3 bases and J by 2 bases, with 8 bases between. This CDR3 is 13 amino acids long. CDR3 amino acids: CASSIYAAYEQYF. The CDR3 nucleotides are TGTGCCAGTAGTATTTACGCGGCCTACGAGCAGTACTTC.

The chain recombines TRBV10-3 with TRBJ1-6, with 7 bases identical to TRBD1. Germline V gene lookup returns CDR1 ENHRY and CDR2 SYGVKD. V was pared by 6 bases and J by 7 bases, with 6 bases of the junction left unmatched. The CDR3 contains 14 residues. The CDR3 sequence is CAISPGQPNSPLHF. In DNA, the CDR3 is TGTGCCATCAGCCCGGGACAGCCCAATTCACCCCTCCACTTT.

A few counts support this clone. The chain is built from TRBV7-3 and TRBJ2-3; D unresolved. Deletions cut 5 bases from V and 1 base from J, with 10 bases between. Germline CDR1 and CDR2: SGHTA and FQGTGA. The CDR3 extends over 14 amino acids. The CDR3 loop reads CASSPGLGTDTQYF. The CDR3 DNA is TGTGCCAGCAGCCCCGGGTTGGGCACAGATACGCAGTATTTT.

This clone came up a few times. The genes are TRBV4-2 and TRBJ2-7; possibly TRBD2 for D (6 bases). This CDR3 comprises 14 residues. CDR1 is LGHNA, CDR2 YNFKEQ, per germline. V lost 0 bases, J lost 5 bases, and 11 bases lay in between. CDR3 in DNA: TGTGCCAGCAGCCAAGACCCTTCGGGAGACGAGCAGTACTTC. As protein: CASSQDPSGDEQYF.

V and J are TRBV2 and TRBJ1-4; 7 nucleotides agree with TRBD1. This CDR3 is 16 amino acids long. The trim removed 2 bases at V and 7 bases at J, leaving 10 bases unmatched. The germline gives CDR1 SNHLY, CDR2 FYNNEI. The CDR3 here is CASSELGTVNGEKLFF. The CDR3 DNA follows: TGTGCCAGCAGTGAATTGGGGACAGTTAACGGTGAAAAACTGTTTTTT.

The chain employs TRBV27 and TRBJ2-5; D might be TRBD2 (7 bases). The CDR3 totals 14 residues. Germline V lookup: CDR1 MNHEY, CDR2 SMNVEV (reference sequence). With 6 bases removed from V and 5 bases from J, the gap between germline ends came to 16 bases. This CDR3 reads CASRRGGALETQYF. In DNA form, the CDR3 reads TGTGCCAGCAGACGAGGGGGGGCCCTGGAGACCCAGTACTTC.

This clone has a handful of counts. V gene TRBV7-9 combines with J gene TRBJ2-2, with 10 bases matching TRBD2. Germline assignment: CDR1 SEHNR and CDR2 FQNEAQ (reference sequence). CDR3 length: 15 residues. Trimming took 11 bases from V and 4 from J; bases not matched to a gene: 10. For the CDR3, the DNA is TGTGCCGGAAGAGGAGCGGGGGGGAGCACCGGGGAGCTGTTTTTT. Its translation: CAGRGAGGSTGELFF.

This sequence joins TRBV21-1 and TRBJ2-3; the DNA was not used to check the table's D call, TRBD2. TRBV21-1 is labeled a pseudogene. The CDR3 extends over 15 amino acids. The CDR3 sequence: CASSKEGEDADTQYF. Written as DNA, the CDR3 is TGTGCCAGCAGCAAAGAAGGGGAGGACGCAGATACGCAGTATTTT.

The chain links TRBV6-5 to TRBJ2-3; D remains ambiguous. V was trimmed by 6 bases and J by 6 bases, leaving 19 bases between them. The germline V gene has CDR1 MNHEY and CDR2 SVGAGI. The CDR3 spans 15 residues. CDR3 sequence reads: CASSRSPEVTDTQYF. In DNA form, the CDR3 reads TGTGCCAGCAGCCGAAGTCCCGAGGTGACGGATACGCAGTATTTT.

The J gene is TRBJ1-5, the V gene TRBV9; 7 nucleotides agree with TRBD1. Germline V lookup: CDR1 SGDLS, CDR2 YYNGEE. The CDR3 spans 15 residues. Losses at the gene ends were 0 bases for V and 4 bases for J; bases not matched to a gene: 4. The DNA of the CDR3 is TGTGCCAGCAGCGTAGGACAGGGAGCAAATCAGCCCCAGCATTTT. This translates into CASSVGQGANQPQHF.

This clone showed up just a few times. The V gene is TRBV21-1, the J gene TRBJ1-6. TRBV21-1 represents a pseudogene. The CDR3 sequence is 15 residues long. The CDR3 spells CASSPPGGVCSPLHF. CDR3 in DNA: TGTGCCAGCAGCCCTCCGGGGGGGGTCTGTTCACCCCTCCACTTT.

The chain joins TRBV7-6 to TRBJ1-4, with D perhaps TRBD1 (5 bases). The V end lost 2 bases, the J end lost 3 bases, and 13 bases lay between the germline ends. The CDR3 totals 16 residues. Per germline, CDR1 SGHVS and CDR2 FNYEAQ. CDR3 protein: CASSLSTGYPNEKLFF. The CDR3 region has the DNA TGTGCCAGCAGCTTATCTACAGGTTATCCTAATGAAAAACTGTTTTTT.